This T cell receptor (beta chain) was recovered during a study of cytomegalovirus exposure and HLA in healthy donors. The study's findings and limits: HLA allele associations emerged for around 15,000 TCR beta sequences in a later analysis, at 0.05 false discovery rate.

As concerns this clone: Its matching antigen is unknown. The junction shows a germline mismatch at one end, possibly a read error.

PCR was performed using 60 Vbeta and 13 Jbeta primers. Profiling relied on immunoSEQ multiplex PCR, and the TCRdb table lists in-frame clones only, not all of them. The sample has some 120,000 clones; around 70% are singletons. The sequenced sample was PBMCs. The clonotype originates from a man between 25 and 39 years old in good health and CMV-seropositive.

DNA for the CDR3: TGTGCCAACAGCCAGGTGTATGCGGGGGCCTACACTGAGCAGTTCTTC. Translated, it gives CANSQVYAGAYTEQFF. The rearrangement joins TRBV5-8 to TRBJ2-1; a weak D match, TRBD2 (7 bases). CDR1 is SGHTS, CDR2 YDEGEE, per germline. There are 16 residues in the CDR3.